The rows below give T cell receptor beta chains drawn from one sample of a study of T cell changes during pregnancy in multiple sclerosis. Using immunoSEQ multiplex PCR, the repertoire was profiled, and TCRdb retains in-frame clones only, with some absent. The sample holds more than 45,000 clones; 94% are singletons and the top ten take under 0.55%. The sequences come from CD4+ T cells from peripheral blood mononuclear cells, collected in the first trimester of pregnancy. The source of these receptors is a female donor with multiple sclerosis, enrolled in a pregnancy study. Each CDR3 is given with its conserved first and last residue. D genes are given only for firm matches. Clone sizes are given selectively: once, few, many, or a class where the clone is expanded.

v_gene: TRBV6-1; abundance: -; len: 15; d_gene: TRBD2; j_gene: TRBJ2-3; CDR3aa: CATWGLAGGTDTQYF; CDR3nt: TGTGCCACCTGGGGACTAGCGGGGGGCACAGATACGCAGTATTTT
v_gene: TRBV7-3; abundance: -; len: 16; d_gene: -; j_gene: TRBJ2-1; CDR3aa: CASSLTRGSSYNEQFF; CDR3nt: TGTGCCAGCAGCTTAACAAGGGGAAGCTCCTACAATGAGCAGTTCTTC
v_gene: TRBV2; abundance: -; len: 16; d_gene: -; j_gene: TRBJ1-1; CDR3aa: CASSADRTPINTEAFF; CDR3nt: TGTGCCAGCAGTGCAGACAGGACACCGATAAACACTGAAGCTTTCTTT
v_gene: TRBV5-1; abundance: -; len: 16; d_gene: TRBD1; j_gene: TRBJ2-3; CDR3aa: CASSPFRDRNTDTQYF; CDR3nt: TGCGCCAGCAGCCCATTCCGGGACAGGAACACAGATACGCAGTATTTT
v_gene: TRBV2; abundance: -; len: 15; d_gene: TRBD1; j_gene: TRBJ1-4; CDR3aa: CASSTDRGHNEKLFF; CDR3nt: TGTGCCAGCAGTACCGACAGGGGGCACAATGAAAAACTGTTTTTT
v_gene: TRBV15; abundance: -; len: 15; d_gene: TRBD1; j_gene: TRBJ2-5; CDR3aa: CATSRDRGLQETQYF; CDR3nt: TGTGCCACCAGCAGGGACAGGGGACTCCAAGAGACCCAGTACTTC
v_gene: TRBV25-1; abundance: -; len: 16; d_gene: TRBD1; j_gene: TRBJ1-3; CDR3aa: CASSDRGTSSGNTIYF; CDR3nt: TGTGCCAGCAGCGACAGGGGAACGAGCTCTGGAAACACCATATATTTT
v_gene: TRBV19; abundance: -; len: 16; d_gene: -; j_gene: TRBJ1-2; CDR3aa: CASNNGQARNFYGYTF; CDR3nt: TGTGCCAGCAATAATGGCCAGGCCCGGAACTTCTATGGCTACACCTTC
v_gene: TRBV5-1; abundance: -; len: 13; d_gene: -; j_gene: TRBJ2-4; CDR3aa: CASSLPGVNIQYF; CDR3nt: TGCGCCAGCAGCTTGCCCGGGGTTAACATTCAGTACTTC
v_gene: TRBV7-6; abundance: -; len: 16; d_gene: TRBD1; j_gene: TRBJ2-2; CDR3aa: CASSTGTAGSTGELFF; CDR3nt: TGTGCCAGCAGCACCGGGACAGCAGGCAGCACCGGGGAGCTGTTTTTT
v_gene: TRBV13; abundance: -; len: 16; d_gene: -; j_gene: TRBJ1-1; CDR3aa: CASSLAGGVKNTEAFF; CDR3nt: TGTGCCAGCAGCTTAGCGGGGGGCGTCAAGAACACTGAAGCTTTCTTT
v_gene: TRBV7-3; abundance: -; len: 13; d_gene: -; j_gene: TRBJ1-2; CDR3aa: CASSLTREDGYTF; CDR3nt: TGTGCCAGCAGCTTAACCAGGGAGGATGGCTACACCTTC
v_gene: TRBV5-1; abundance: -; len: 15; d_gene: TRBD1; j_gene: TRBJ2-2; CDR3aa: CASSPDRSLTGELFF; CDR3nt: TGCGCCAGCAGCCCGGACAGGTCCCTCACCGGGGAGCTGTTTTTT
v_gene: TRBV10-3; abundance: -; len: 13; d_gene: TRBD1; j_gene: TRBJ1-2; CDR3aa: CAITPRDREIYTF; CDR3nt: TGTGCCATCACCCCCCGAGACAGGGAGATCTACACCTTC
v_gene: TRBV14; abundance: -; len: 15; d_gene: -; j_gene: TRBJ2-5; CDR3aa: CASSQFTDYQETQYF; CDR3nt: TGTGCCAGCAGCCAATTTACCGACTACCAAGAGACCCAGTACTTC
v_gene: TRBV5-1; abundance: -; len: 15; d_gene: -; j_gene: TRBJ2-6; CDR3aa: CASSLDYSGANVLTF; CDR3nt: TGCGCCAGCAGCTTGGATTACTCTGGGGCCAACGTCCTGACTTTC
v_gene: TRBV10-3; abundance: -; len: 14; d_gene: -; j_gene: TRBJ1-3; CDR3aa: CATHPREVGNTIYF; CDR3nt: TGTGCCACCCACCCCCGAGAAGTTGGAAACACCATATATTTT
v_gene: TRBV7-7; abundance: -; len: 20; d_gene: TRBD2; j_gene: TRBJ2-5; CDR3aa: CASSPYASLRVGRGEETQYF; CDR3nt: TGTGCTAGCAGCCCGTACGCGTCCTTACGAGTAGGACGGGGGGAAGAGACCCAGTACTTC
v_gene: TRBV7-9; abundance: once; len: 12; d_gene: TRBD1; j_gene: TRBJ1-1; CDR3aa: CAGGQGASEAFF; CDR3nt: TGTGCCGGGGGACAGGGGGCGTCGGAAGCTTTCTTT
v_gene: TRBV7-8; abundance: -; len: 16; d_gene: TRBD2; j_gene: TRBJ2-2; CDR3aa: CASSRGRGQRTGELFF; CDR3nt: TGTGCCAGCAGCCGCGGGAGGGGGCAGAGGACCGGGGAGCTGTTTTTT
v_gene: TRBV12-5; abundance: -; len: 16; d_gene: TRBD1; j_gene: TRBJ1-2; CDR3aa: CASASLGTVRLYGYTF; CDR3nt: TGTGCTAGTGCATCCCTTGGGACAGTGAGACTTTATGGCTACACCTTC
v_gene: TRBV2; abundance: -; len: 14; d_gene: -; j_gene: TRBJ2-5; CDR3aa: CASSSDRYQETQYF; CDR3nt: TGTGCCAGCAGTTCTGACAGGTACCAAGAGACCCAGTACTTC
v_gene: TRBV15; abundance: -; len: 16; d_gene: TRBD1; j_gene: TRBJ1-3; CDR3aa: CATSSPNQGAGNTIYF; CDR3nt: TGTGCCACCAGCAGCCCCAACCAGGGGGCTGGAAACACCATATATTTT
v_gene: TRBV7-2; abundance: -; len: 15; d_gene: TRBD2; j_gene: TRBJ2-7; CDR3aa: CASSWLAGGIYEQYF; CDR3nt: TGTGCCAGCAGCTGGCTAGCGGGGGGGATTTACGAGCAGTACTTC
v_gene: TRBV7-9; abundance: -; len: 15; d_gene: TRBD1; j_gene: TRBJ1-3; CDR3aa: CASSPEQGAGNTIYF; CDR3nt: TGTGCCAGCAGCCCCGAACAGGGGGCAGGAAACACCATATATTTT
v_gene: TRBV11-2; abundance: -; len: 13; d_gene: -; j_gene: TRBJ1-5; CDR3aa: CASSSQGNQPQHF; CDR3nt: TGTGCCAGCAGCTCACAGGGCAATCAGCCCCAGCATTTT
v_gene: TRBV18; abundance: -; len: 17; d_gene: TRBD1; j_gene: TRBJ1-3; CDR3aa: CASSLGQGISSGNTIYF; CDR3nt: TGTGCCAGCTCACTCGGACAGGGGATAAGCTCTGGAAACACCATATATTTT
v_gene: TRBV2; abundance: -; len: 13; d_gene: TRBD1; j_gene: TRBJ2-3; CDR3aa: CASRGQGSDTQYF; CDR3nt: TGTGCCAGCAGGGGACAGGGATCAGATACGCAGTATTTT
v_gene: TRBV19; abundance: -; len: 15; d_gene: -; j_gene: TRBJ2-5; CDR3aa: CASSTTRSELETQYF; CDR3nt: TGTGCCAGTAGTACCACTCGGTCCGAGTTAGAGACCCAGTACTTC
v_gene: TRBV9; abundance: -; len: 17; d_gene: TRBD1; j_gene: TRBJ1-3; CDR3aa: CASSGLGQGVAGHTIYF; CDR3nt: TGTGCCAGCAGTGGTCTGGGACAGGGAGTTGCAGGACACACCATATATTTT
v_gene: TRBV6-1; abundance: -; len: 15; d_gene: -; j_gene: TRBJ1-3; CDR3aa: CASTGASFSGNTIYF; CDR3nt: TGTGCCAGCACTGGGGCTTCGTTCTCTGGAAACACCATATATTTT
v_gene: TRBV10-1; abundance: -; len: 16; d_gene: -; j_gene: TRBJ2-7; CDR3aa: CASSDATDGQSYEQYF; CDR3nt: TGCGCCAGCAGTGACGCCACCGATGGACAAAGCTACGAGCAGTACTTC
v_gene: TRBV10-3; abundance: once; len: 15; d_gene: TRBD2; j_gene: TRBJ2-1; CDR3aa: CAISEGGQRGNEQFF; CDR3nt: TGTGCCATCAGTGAGGGAGGACAGCGGGGGAATGAGCAGTTCTTC
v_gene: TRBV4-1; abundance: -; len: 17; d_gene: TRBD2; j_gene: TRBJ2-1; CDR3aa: CASSQEESGGAWNEQFF; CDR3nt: TGCGCCAGCAGCCAAGAAGAGAGCGGGGGGGCCTGGAATGAGCAGTTCTTC
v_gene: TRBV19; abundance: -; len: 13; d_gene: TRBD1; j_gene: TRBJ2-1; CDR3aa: CASSRTGVSEQFF; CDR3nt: TGTGCCAGTAGCAGGACAGGGGTGAGTGAGCAGTTCTTC
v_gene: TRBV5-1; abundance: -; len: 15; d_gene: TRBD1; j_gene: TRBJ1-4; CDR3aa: CASSRTGGTNEKLFF; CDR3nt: TGCGCCAGCAGCCGGACAGGGGGCACTAATGAAAAACTGTTTTTT
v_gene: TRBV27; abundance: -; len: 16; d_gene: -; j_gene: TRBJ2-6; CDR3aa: CASRKDQGSGANVLTF; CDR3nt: TGTGCCAGCAGAAAAGATCAGGGATCTGGGGCCAACGTCCTGACTTTC
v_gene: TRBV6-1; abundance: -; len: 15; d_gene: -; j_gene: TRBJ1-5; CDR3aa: CASTGGSFSNQPQHF; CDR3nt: TGTGCCAGCACCGGAGGGAGTTTTAGCAATCAGCCCCAGCATTTT
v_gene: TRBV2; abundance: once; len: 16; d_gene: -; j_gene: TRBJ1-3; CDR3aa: CASSVGRHISGNTIYF; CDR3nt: TGTGCCAGCAGTGTAGGGAGACACATCTCTGGAAACACCATATATTTT
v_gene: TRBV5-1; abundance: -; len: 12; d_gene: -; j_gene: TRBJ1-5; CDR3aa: CASSPGEGPQHF; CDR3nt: TGCGCCAGCAGCCCGGGAGAGGGGCCCCAGCATTTT